The 23 T cell receptor beta chains below were found in one sample sequenced in a study of beta chain features in type 1 diabetes. Study-wide findings and caveats: Among all four CD4+ subsets, Type 1 diabetes patients had TCRB CDR3s that were moderately but significantly shorter.

Reverse transcription of all isolated RNA meant that expressed TCRB transcripts were sequenced. Data came from immunoSEQ multiplex PCR; TCRdb stores just in-frame clones and leaves some out. The sample includes 25,000 to 30,000 clones, less than 65% of them seen just once. No antigen has been assigned to these receptors. The sample consisted of Tregs from blood. The receptors stem from a woman in her twenties or thirties with type 1 diabetes.

The V and J genes are TRBV6-5 and TRBJ2-7; TRBD1 might be the D (5 bases). The V end lost 8 bases, the J end lost 12 bases, and 17 bases lay between the germline ends. CDR1 MNHEY and CDR2 SVGAGI come from the germline V gene. The CDR3 contains 11 residues. The CDR3 bases are TGTGCCAGCGGGGAAAGTCTGGGGCTGTACTTC. This codes for CASGESLGLYF.

The V and J genes are TRBV18 and TRBJ2-3; 8 bases are a match to TRBD1. The germline V gene encodes CDR1 KGHSH and CDR2 LQKENI. J gave up 2 bases and V 6 bases, and 19 bases lay outside the gene matches. The CDR3 length is 19 residues. For the CDR3, the DNA is TGTGCCAGCTCCCTACTGAAACACAGGGGGAGCGTATACACAGATACGCAGTATTTT. Its translation: CASSLLKHRGSVYTDTQYF.

The V gene is TRBV4-1, the J gene TRBJ2-5; TRBD2 is a possible D gene (5 bases). Per germline, CDR1 MGHRA and CDR2 YSYEKL. Between the trimmed V and J ends, which lost 0 bases and 4 bases, there was a span of 9 bases. The CDR3 length is 14 residues. The CDR3, as DNA: TGCGCCAGCAGCCAAGAATCGGGATCAGAGACCCAGTACTTC. The encoded protein is CASSQESGSETQYF.

This chain joins TRBV6-6 and TRBJ2-3; no clear D. CDR3 size: 14 residues. Per the germline V gene, CDR1 is MNHNY and CDR2 is SVGAGI (reference sequence). The V gene lost 7 bases and the J gene lost 2 bases, with 13 bases spanning the gap. CDR3 amino acids: CASTAQDSTDTQYF. CDR3 nucleotides: TGTGCCAGCACTGCCCAGGATTCCACAGATACGCAGTATTTT.

V is TRBV10-3 and J is TRBJ1-1; TRBD1 is a possible D gene (6 bases). Germline assignment: CDR1 ENHRY and CDR2 SYGVKD. This CDR3 region has 16 residues. Between the trimmed V and J ends, which lost 5 bases and 0 bases, there was a span of 16 bases. CDR3 DNA: TGTGCCATCAGTACACAGGGACTAGCCATGAACACTGAAGCTTTCTTT. Translation gives CAISTQGLAMNTEAFF.

The chain recombines TRBV2 with TRBJ2-2; D call uncertain. V gave up 4 bases and J gave up 10 bases, with 4 bases separating them. Germline V gives CDR1 SNHLY, CDR2 FYNNEI. This CDR3 comprises 10 residues. The CDR3 region has the DNA TGTGCCAGCAGTGCAGTGGAGCTGTTTTTT. It encodes CASSAVELFF.

A word on this clone: Other DNA sequences from this sample encode an identical CDR3 as well. The J gene is TRBJ1-2, the V gene TRBV6-1; D gene uncertain. V was trimmed by 8 bases and J by 1 base, leaving 11 bases between them. This CDR3 has 13 amino acids. Per the germline V gene, CDR1 is MNHNS and CDR2 is SASEGT. The CDR3 DNA reads as TGTGCCAGCGGTGTTAACTTTAACTATGGCTACACCTTC. It encodes CASGVNFNYGYTF.

In its sample, this clone was seen a few times. This sequence joins TRBV5-1 and TRBJ2-5; 12 bases match TRBD2. Germline CDR1 is SGHRS and CDR2 is YFSETQ. This CDR3 is 16 amino acids long. Trimming removed 4 bases from V and 5 bases from J; junction bases left unmatched: 9. CDR3: CASSQTSGREGETQYF. CDR3 DNA sequence: TGCGCCAGCAGCCAGACTAGCGGGAGAGAAGGGGAGACCCAGTACTTC. Full variable domain (remainder filled in from reference TRBV5-1 and TRBJ2-5): KAGVTQTPRYLIKTRGQQVTLSCSPISGHRSVSWYQQTPGQGLQFLFEYFSETQRNKGNFPGRFSGRQFSNSRSEMNVSTLELGDSALYLCASSQTSGREGETQYFGPGTRLLVL.

The V and J genes are TRBV28 and TRBJ1-1; unclear D gene. Germline-derived CDR1 and CDR2 are MDHEN and SYDVKM. This CDR3 has 15 residues. V gave up 7 bases and J gave up 2 bases, with 17 bases separating them. This CDR3 is CASTPHPGKNTEAFF. The CDR3 DNA follows: TGTGCCAGCACCCCCCACCCCGGGAAAAACACTGAAGCTTTCTTT.

The chain carries TRBV9 and TRBJ2-3, with D perhaps matching TRBD2 (7 bases). CDR1 is SGDLS and CDR2 is YYNGEE in the germline V gene. Deletions cut 5 bases from V and 8 bases from J, with 24 bases between. The CDR3 spans 16 residues. The CDR3 nucleotides read TGTGCCAGCAGTGGGGGGGGCCCTCGAGGGCACCTTACGCAGTATTTT. It encodes CASSGGGPRGHLTQYF.

This clone was observed a handful of times. The J gene is TRBJ2-1, the V gene TRBV6-6, with D perhaps matching TRBD2 (5 bases). V dropped 0 bases and J dropped 0 bases, with 6 bases sitting between them. Germline V CDR1 and CDR2: MNHNY, SVGAGI (reference sequence). The CDR3 is 15 amino acids. The CDR3 loop reads CASSYSTNSYNEQFF. The CDR3 coding sequence is TGTGCCAGCAGTTACTCGACTAACTCCTACAATGAGCAGTTCTTC.

The chain joins TRBV5-1 to TRBJ2-1; 8 positions agree with TRBD2. V shed 4 bases, J shed 7 bases, and the junction held 10 bases outside the gene matches. The CDR3 covers 15 residues. Germline V lookup: CDR1 SGHRS, CDR2 YFSETQ. CDR3 sequence (DNA): TGCGCCAGCAGCGCCACTAGCGGAGTTGCGAATGAGCAGTTCTTC. Translation gives CASSATSGVANEQFF.

This sequence joins TRBV18 and TRBJ2-2; no reliable D call. The CDR3 runs to 15 residues. The V end was cut by 4 bases, the J end by 0 bases, with 9 bases between. Germline CDR1 KGHSH, CDR2 LQKENI. The CDR3 spells CASSRVISNTGELFF. The CDR3 coding sequence is TGTGCCAGCTCACGAGTCATTTCGAACACCGGGGAGCTGTTTTTT.

The chain joins TRBV5-1 to TRBJ2-7; 8 bases agree with TRBD1. Germline trimming cut 4 bases from V and 0 bases from J; bases unmatched to any gene: 3. The CDR3 runs 14 residues. Germline V lookup: CDR1 SGHRS, CDR2 YFSETQ. The CDR3 DNA reads TGCGCCAGCAGCCGTGGGACAGGCTCCTACGAGCAGTACTTC. This translates into CASSRGTGSYEQYF.

This clone was seen only a few times. J is TRBJ2-2 and V is TRBV7-9, with 16 bases identical to TRBD2. With V trimmed by 7 bases and J by 2 bases, 10 bases remained unmatched. This CDR3 contains 19 residues. CDR1 is SEHNR, CDR2 FQNEAQ, per germline (reference sequence). The CDR3, as DNA: TGTGCCAGCACCTCCCCGGGACTAGCGGGAGGGGTTAACACCGGGGAGCTGTTTTTT. This encodes CASTSPGLAGGVNTGELFF.

The table lists this clone with a count of one. V usage is TRBV9 and J usage is TRBJ1-3; D call uncertain. Trimming pared 0 bases from V and 4 bases from J, leaving 23 bases between. CDR3 length: 19 residues. CDR1 and CDR2 from the germline V gene are SGDLS and YYNGEE. Written as DNA, the CDR3 is TGTGCCAGCAGCGTAGGCGGGTCATCTTTCGGAGGCCTGGGAAACACCATATATTTT. This encodes CASSVGGSSFGGLGNTIYF.

The V and J genes are TRBV29-1 and TRBJ1-2; the D is unclear. Trimming stripped 7 bases from V and 8 bases from J, with 17 bases between. The CDR3 length is 12 residues. In germline, CDR1 is SQVTM, CDR2 ANQGSEA. The CDR3 DNA is TGCAGCGCGGATACCTCCTTCGGGGGCTACACCTTC. Translation gives CSADTSFGGYTF.

The genes are TRBV5-1 and TRBJ1-2; D ambiguous. The V and J ends lost 3 bases and 7 bases respectively, with 13 bases between them. The CDR3 extends over 13 amino acids. Germline V gene sequence: CDR1 SGHRS, CDR2 YFSETQ. Here the CDR3 reads CASSSLRESGYTF. CDR3 DNA: TGCGCCAGCAGCTCCCTTCGAGAAAGTGGCTACACCTTC.

The chain couples TRBV28 to TRBJ2-2; 7 bases match TRBD2. V dropped 2 bases and J dropped 5; count of bases not matched to a gene: 5. The CDR3 has 15 residues. Germline V CDR1 and CDR2: MDHEN, SYDVKM. The CDR3: CASSLKAGVTGELFF. The CDR3 DNA follows: TGTGCCAGCAGTTTAAAGGCGGGAGTAACCGGGGAGCTGTTTTTT. Together with reference TRBV28 and TRBJ2-2, the CDR3 gives the full variable domain: DVKVTQSSRYLVKRTGEKVFLECVQDMDHENMFWYRQDPGLGLRLIYFSYDVKMKEKGDIPEGYSVSREKKERFSLILESASTNQTSMYLCASSLKAGVTGELFFGEGSRLTVL.

This chain uses TRBV10-3 with TRBJ2-2; 8 positions agree with TRBD1. J gave up 0 bases and V 4 bases, and 7 bases lay outside the gene matches. The V gene's germline CDR1 is ENHRY and CDR2 SYGVKD. This CDR3 comprises 17 residues. CDR3 region: CAISGPKQGANTGELFF. DNA for the CDR3: TGTGCCATCAGTGGCCCTAAACAGGGGGCGAACACCGGGGAGCTGTTTTTT.

This clone was observed a single time. This chain connects TRBV30 to TRBJ1-2; D is unclear. The germline CDR1 and CDR2 sequences are GTSNPN and SVGIG (reference sequence). The CDR3 consists of 11 residues. V lost 0 bases and J lost 4, with 3 bases in between. The CDR3: CAWSVAYGYTF. In nucleotides, the CDR3 is TGTGCCTGGAGTGTAGCCTATGGCTACACCTTC.

The chain employs TRBV9 and TRBJ2-7; 13 nucleotides align to TRBD2. The CDR3 is 15 residues long. V lost 3 bases, J lost 5 bases, and 5 bases stayed unmatched. CDR1 and CDR2 from the germline V gene are SGDLS and YYNGEE. This chain's CDR3 is CASSALAGGRDEQYF. The CDR3 region has the DNA TGTGCCAGCAGCGCACTAGCGGGAGGGCGGGACGAGCAGTACTTC.

V usage is TRBV6-6 and J usage is TRBJ2-1, with no clear D. The V gene lost 2 bases and the J gene lost 0 bases, with 8 bases spanning the gap. Germline CDR1 is MNHNY and CDR2 is SVGAGI (reference sequence). The CDR3 covers 15 residues. The CDR3 DNA sequence: TGTGCCAGCAGTTACCGCGAGAGCTCCTACAATGAGCAGTTCTTC. Its translation: CASSYRESSYNEQFF.